The rows below give T cell receptor beta chains drawn from one sample of a study of radiation and T cells in renal cell carcinoma. Profiled with immunoSEQ multiplex PCR; TCRdb holds only in-frame clones, not every one. Of 70,000 or so clones in the sample, about four fifths are singletons; the top ten hold less than 7%. Sequencing used blood, obtained from a patient whose treatment included radiotherapy and nephrectomy. These receptor sequences come from a man between 60 and 75 years old with renal cell carcinoma. The CDR3 runs from the conserved cysteine through the conserved F or W. D genes are given only for firm matches. Where a row states a size, it is once, few, many or the class of an expanded clone; other rows omit it.

CDR3 length | D gene | J gene | clone size | V gene | CDR3 DNA | CDR3 protein
16 | TRBD1 | TRBJ1-1 | . | TRBV5-1 | TGCGCCAGCAGCTTACCGGGACAGGCTTCGAACACTGAAGCTTTCTTT | CASSLPGQASNTEAFF
14 | TRBD1 | TRBJ1-4 | . | TRBV28 | TGTGCCAGCCTCGCGACAGGGCGCGTCGGAAAACTGTTTTTT | CASLATGRVGKLFF
11 | . | TRBJ1-2 | . | TRBV20-1 | TGCAGTGCCTATCTTAGGGCTGGCTACACCTTC | CSAYLRAGYTF
11 | . | TRBJ1-1 | . | TRBV19 | TGTGCCAGTAACTATAACGCTGAAGCTTTCTTT | CASNYNAEAFF
16 | . | TRBJ2-7 | . | TRBV11-2 | TGTGCCAGCAGCCGGCAGGTGGCGGCGTACCCCTACGAGCAGTACTTC | CASSRQVAAYPYEQYF
15 | TRBD1 | TRBJ2-1 | . | TRBV11-3 | TGTGCCAGCAGCTCGGACAGGGGGAGGCACAATGAGCAGTTCTTC | CASSSDRGRHNEQFF
14 | . | TRBJ2-1 | . | TRBV2 | TGTGCCAGCAAGCTAGGTTACTCCTACAATGAGCAGTTCTTC | CASKLGYSYNEQFF
16 | . | TRBJ2-7 | . | TRBV28 | TGTGCCAGCAGTTTCCGGGAGAATAAATGGGACTACGAGCAGTACTTC | CASSFRENKWDYEQYF
17 | TRBD2 | TRBJ2-1 | . | TRBV10-3 | TGTGCCATCAGCGCGGGGACTAGCGGGAGGGCCGGGAATGAGCAGTTCTTC | CAISAGTSGRAGNEQFF
18 | TRBD1 | TRBJ2-2 | . | TRBV28 | TGTGCCAGCGCGACTGTAAGGATGGGGGACAGGAACACCGGGGAGCTGTTTTTT | CASATVRMGDRNTGELFF
14 | . | TRBJ1-1 | . | TRBV4-3 | TGCGCCAGCAGCCAAGGACTGCTGAACACTGAAGCTTTCTTT | CASSQGLLNTEAFF
11 | . | TRBJ2-5 | . | TRBV27 | TGTGCCAGCAGGGGAACGGGGACCCAGTACTTC | CASRGTGTQYF
14 | TRBD1 | TRBJ1-4 | . | TRBV6-5 | TGTGCCAGCACCACCCGGGCAGGGGGTGAAAAACTGTTTTTT | CASTTRAGGEKLFF
12 | . | TRBJ2-6 | . | TRBV19 | TGTGCCAGTCTGGCTGGGGCCAACGTCCTGACTTTC | CASLAGANVLTF
16 | TRBD2 | TRBJ2-3 | . | TRBV25-1 | TGTGCCAGCAGTGAATTCGGACTAGCCCACACAGATACGCAGTATTTT | CASSEFGLAHTDTQYF
16 | TRBD1 | TRBJ2-7 | . | TRBV5-6 | TGTGCCAGCAGCCCATGGACAGGGCAGGTATCTTACGAGCAGTACTTC | CASSPWTGQVSYEQYF
14 | TRBD2 | TRBJ2-3 | . | TRBV7-8 | TGTGCCAGCAGCCCAGCGGGAGAAGGGGATACGCAGTATTTT | CASSPAGEGDTQYF
12 | . | TRBJ1-1 | few | TRBV4-2 | TGTGCCAGCAGCCAGCTCCGTACTGAAGCTTTCTTT | CASSQLRTEAFF
15 | . | TRBJ2-5 | . | TRBV7-9 | TGTGCCAGCAGCTTAGGACTTCAGGGTCCCGAGACCCAGTACTTC | CASSLGLQGPETQYF
12 | . | TRBJ2-2 | . | TRBV29-1 | TGCAGCGTTAAGAGCAGCACCGGGGAGCTGTTTTTT | CSVKSSTGELFF
15 | TRBD2 | TRBJ2-1 | few | TRBV28 | TGTGCCAGCAGGTCAGCGGGACTAGCGAGTGATGAGCAGTTCTTC | CASRSAGLASDEQFF
13 | . | TRBJ2-7 | . | TRBV7-9 | TGTGCCAGCAGGGCCCTTGAGAGTTACGAGCAGTACTTC | CASRALESYEQYF
14 | TRBD1 | TRBJ1-5 | . | TRBV10-3 | TGTGCCATCAGTCCAGACAGGGTAAACCAGCCCCAGCATTTT | CAISPDRVNQPQHF
15 | . | TRBJ1-5 | . | TRBV6-1 | TGTGCCAGCAGTGAAAAAGGGGGGGCCCCTTTGGCCCAGCATTTT | CASSEKGGAPLAQHF
15 | . | TRBJ2-2 | . | TRBV28 | TGTGCCAGCAGTTTCGGGCCGGCGAACACCGGGGAGCTGTTTTTT | CASSFGPANTGELFF
12 | . | TRBJ1-2 | . | TRBV7-2 | TGTGCCAGCAGCCTCCGGCATGTGGGCTACACCTTC | CASSLRHVGYTF
17 | TRBD2 | TRBJ2-1 | . | TRBV7-9 | TGTGCCAGCAGCTCTCCGACTAGCGGGAGGGCCGAGGGTGAGCAGTTCTTC | CASSSPTSGRAEGEQFF
14 | . | TRBJ2-7 | . | TRBV30 | TGTGCCTGGAGCGGACTGGGGTTGTCGTCCGAGCAGTACTTC | CAWSGLGLSSEQYF
13 | TRBD2 | TRBJ2-7 | few | TRBV2 | TGTGCCAGCAGTGGAGGGACTAGCACCGAGCAGTACTTC | CASSGGTSTEQYF
14 | . | TRBJ1-5 | once | TRBV19 | TGTGCCAGTAGTACCGGGGGCGGTGGACAGCCCCAGCATTTT | CASSTGGGGQPQHF
14 | TRBD2 | TRBJ2-7 | . | TRBV18 | TGTGCCAGCTCACCTAGCGGGAGTTCCGACGAGCAGTACTTC | CASSPSGSSDEQYF
17 | . | TRBJ2-6 | . | TRBV27 | TGTGCCAGCAGTTTATGGGCAGGAAGGGCTGGGGCCAACGTCCTGACTTTC | CASSLWAGRAGANVLTF
13 | TRBD2 | TRBJ2-1 | . | TRBV6-1 | TGTGCCAGCAGTGAAAGTTTAGCGGGAGAGCAGTTCTTC | CASSESLAGEQFF
15 | TRBD2 | TRBJ2-7 | few | TRBV7-9 | TGTGCCAGCAGCTTAGTTAGCGGGAGGGCCTACGAGCAGTACTTC | CASSLVSGRAYEQYF
15 | . | TRBJ2-3 | . | TRBV7-7 | TGTGCCAGCAGCTTAGGTGTCACAGGGCCGGATACGCAGTATTTT | CASSLGVTGPDTQYF
12 | . | TRBJ2-7 | . | TRBV11-2 | TGTGCCAGCAGCTTAGATGGCGGTGACAAGTACTTC | CASSLDGGDKYF
16 | . | TRBJ1-4 | few | TRBV4-3 | TGCGCCAGCAGCCAGGACCTTCAGGGGACTAATGAAAAACTGTTTTTT | CASSQDLQGTNEKLFF
13 | . | TRBJ2-7 | . | TRBV27 | TGTGCCAGCAGTTTAACGGCAAGATACGAGCAGTACTTC | CASSLTARYEQYF
12 | . | TRBJ2-7 | . | TRBV7-8 | TGTGCCAGCAGGGGGTCAGGGAACGAGCAGTACTTC | CASRGSGNEQYF
15 | . | TRBJ2-5 | . | TRBV13 | TGTGCCAGCAGCTTCGGGACACGGACTCAAGAGACCCAGTACTTC | CASSFGTRTQETQYF
18 | . | TRBJ2-3 | . | TRBV4-1 | TGCGCCAGCAGCCAAGATCGGGGATCCGCCTCTCACACAGATACGCAGTATTTT | CASSQDRGSASHTDTQYF
15 | . | TRBJ2-7 | many | TRBV7-9 | TGTGCCAGCAGCCCGCGCAAGACCATGGGCCACGAGCAGTACTTC | CASSPRKTMGHEQYF
20 | TRBD2 | TRBJ2-2 | . | TRBV4-3 | TGCGCCAGCAGCCAAGGGGCCGGGACTAGCGGGAGATGGGACACCGGGGAGCTGTTTTTT | CASSQGAGTSGRWDTGELFF
18 | TRBD1 | TRBJ2-2 | many | TRBV25-1 | TGTGCCAGCAGTGGATATAGACAGGGGGCTCTGAACACCGGGGAGCTGTTTTTT | CASSGYRQGALNTGELFF
13 | . | TRBJ2-2 | . | TRBV7-9 | TGTGCCAGCAGCTTTCCGAACACCGGGGAGCTGTTTTTT | CASSFPNTGELFF
14 | . | TRBJ1-1 | . | TRBV28 | TGTGCCAGCAGCAAGGGACACATCAACACTGAAGCTTTCTTT | CASSKGHINTEAFF
13 | . | TRBJ2-5 | . | TRBV10-3 | TGTGCCATCAGTGGTGGCCAGCAAGAGACCCAGTACTTC | CAISGGQQETQYF
14 | . | TRBJ1-6 | . | TRBV5-1 | TGCGCCAGCAGGAACGAAGTGAATAATTCACCCCTCCACTTT | CASRNEVNNSPLHF
13 | . | TRBJ1-5 | . | TRBV5-4 | TGTGCCAGCAGCTTAAACCCTCTGCAGCCCCAGCATTTT | CASSLNPLQPQHF
14 | TRBD2 | TRBJ2-1 | . | TRBV4-2 | TGTGCCAGCAGCTCCCCTAGCGGGAGCAATGAGCAGTTCTTC | CASSSPSGSNEQFF
14 | . | TRBJ1-1 | . | TRBV4-1 | TGCGCCAGCAGCCTCTACGGGGTCAACACTGAAGCTTTCTTT | CASSLYGVNTEAFF
14 | . | TRBJ2-7 | . | TRBV18 | TGTGCCAGCTCACGCTCCCAACAGACCTACGAGCAGTACTTC | CASSRSQQTYEQYF
11 | . | TRBJ2-3 | once | TRBV20-1 | TGCAGTGCTGGGGGGACGGATACGCAGTATTTT | CSAGGTDTQYF